This T cell receptor beta chain was profiled in a study of PD-1 blockade in classical Hodgkin lymphoma. This CDR3 region has 15 residues. Germline V gene sequence: CDR1 MDHEN, CDR2 SYDVKM. V was shortened by 3 bases and J by 6 bases, with 12 bases between the two germline ends. Study-wide findings and caveats: The causes of the repertoire differences, possibly disease activity or prior therapy, remain undefined. Relapsed/refractory patients reportedly had lower baseline diversity than newly diagnosed patients. Partial responders and progressors had significantly lower baseline TCR diversity.

Using immunoSEQ multiplex PCR, the repertoire was profiled, and TCRdb retains in-frame clones only, with some absent. Of 35,000 to 50,000 clones in the sample, roughly two thirds are singletons; the top ten hold approximately 2.4%. Time point reported: cycle 4 day 1 (C4D1), after 5 to 7 weeks of nivolumab. No patient escaped relapse after autologous stem cell transplantation, and brentuximab vedotin exposure varied. About this clone: No antigen is known for it.

The sequencing used peripheral blood mononuclear cells (PBMCs), collected before the fourth cycle of nivolumab. The source of this sequence is a human donor with classical Hodgkin lymphoma. The chain has TRBV28 and TRBJ1-6, with D unclear. This CDR3 is CASSFFKRVNSPLHF. As DNA, the CDR3 is TGTGCCAGCAGTTTTTTCAAAAGGGTTAATTCACCCCTCCACTTT.